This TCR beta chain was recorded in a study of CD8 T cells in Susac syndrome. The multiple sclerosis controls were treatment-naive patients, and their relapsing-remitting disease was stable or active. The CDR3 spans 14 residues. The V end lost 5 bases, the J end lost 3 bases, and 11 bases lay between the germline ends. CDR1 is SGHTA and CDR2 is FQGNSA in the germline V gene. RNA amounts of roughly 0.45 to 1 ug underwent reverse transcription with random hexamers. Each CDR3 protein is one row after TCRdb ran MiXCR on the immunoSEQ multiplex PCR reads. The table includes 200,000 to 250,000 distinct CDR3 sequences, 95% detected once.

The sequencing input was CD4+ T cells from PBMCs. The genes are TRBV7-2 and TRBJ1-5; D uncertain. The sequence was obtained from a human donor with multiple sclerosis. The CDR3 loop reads CASSTQVLNQPQHF. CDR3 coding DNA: TGTGCCAGCAGCACTCAGGTTCTCAATCAGCCCCAGCATTTT.